The clone carrying this T cell receptor beta chain was seen a few times. The target antigen is unknown. TCRdb independently ran MiXCR on the 5' RACE reads; one entry per CDR3 protein. The sample lists about 3,600 distinct CDR3 sequences; around 16% were seen once. These data are taken from a study of spatial heterogeneity in lung cancer. Specified time point: sample taken at primary tumor resection. Extraction of whole RNA from tumor, nontumor lung or frozen PBMC preceded unsorted sequencing. This CDR3 region has 14 residues. From germline, CDR1 is SGHRS and CDR2 YFSETQ. J gave up 1 base and V 6 bases, and 4 bases lay outside the gene matches. Notes on the study in general: In tumors, expanded intratumoral alpha and beta TCR counts tracked mutation counts.

The V gene is TRBV5-1, the J gene TRBJ1-1; 9 bases map to TRBD1. The clonotype originates from a female donor with early-stage non-small cell lung cancer. The material sequenced was lung tumor tissue, taken at surgery. CDR3 sequence reads: CASKGQGSNTEAFF. As DNA, the CDR3 is TGCGCCAGCAAGGGACAGGGATCGAACACTGAAGCTTTCTTT.